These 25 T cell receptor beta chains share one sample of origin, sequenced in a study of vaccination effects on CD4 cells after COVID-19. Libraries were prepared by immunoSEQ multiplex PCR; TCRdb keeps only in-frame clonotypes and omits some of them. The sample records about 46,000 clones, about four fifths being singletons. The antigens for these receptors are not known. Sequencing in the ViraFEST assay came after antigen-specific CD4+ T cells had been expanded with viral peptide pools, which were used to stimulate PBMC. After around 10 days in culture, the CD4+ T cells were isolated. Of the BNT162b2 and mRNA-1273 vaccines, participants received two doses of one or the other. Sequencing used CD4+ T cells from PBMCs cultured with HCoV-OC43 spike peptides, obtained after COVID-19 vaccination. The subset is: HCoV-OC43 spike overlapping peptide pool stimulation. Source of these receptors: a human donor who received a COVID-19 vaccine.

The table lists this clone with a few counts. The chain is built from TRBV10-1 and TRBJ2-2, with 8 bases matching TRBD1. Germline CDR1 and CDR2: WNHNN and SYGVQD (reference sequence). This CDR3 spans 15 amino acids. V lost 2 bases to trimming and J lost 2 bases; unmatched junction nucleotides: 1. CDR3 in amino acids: CASSEGTGNTGELFF. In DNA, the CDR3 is TGCGCCAGCAGTGAGGGGACAGGCAACACCGGGGAGCTGTTTTTT.

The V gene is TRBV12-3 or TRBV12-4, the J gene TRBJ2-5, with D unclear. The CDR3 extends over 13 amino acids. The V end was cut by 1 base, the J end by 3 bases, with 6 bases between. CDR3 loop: CASSLGLKETQYF. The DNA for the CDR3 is TGTGCCAGCAGTTTAGGACTGAAAGAGACCCAGTACTTC.

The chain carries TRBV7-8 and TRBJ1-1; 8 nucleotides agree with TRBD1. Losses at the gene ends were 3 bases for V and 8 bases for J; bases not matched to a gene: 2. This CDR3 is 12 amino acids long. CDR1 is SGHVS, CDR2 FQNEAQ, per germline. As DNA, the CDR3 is TGTGCCAGCAGCTTCGACAGGGGAGAAGCTTTCTTT. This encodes CASSFDRGEAFF. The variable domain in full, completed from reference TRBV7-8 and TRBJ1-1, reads GAGVSQSPRYKVAKRGQDVALRCDPISGHVSLFWYQQALGQGPEFLTYFQNEAQLDKSGLPSDRFFAERPEGSVSTLKIQRTQQEDSAVYLCASSFDRGEAFFGQGTRLTVV.

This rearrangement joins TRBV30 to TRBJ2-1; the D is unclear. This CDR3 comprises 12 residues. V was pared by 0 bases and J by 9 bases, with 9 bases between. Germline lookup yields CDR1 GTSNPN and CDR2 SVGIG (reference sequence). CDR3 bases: TGTGCCTGGAGTGTAGGTGGGGTTGAGCAGTTCTTC. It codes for CAWSVGGVEQFF. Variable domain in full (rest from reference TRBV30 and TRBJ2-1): SQTIHQWPATLVQPVGSPLSLECTVEGTSNPNLYWYRQAAGRGLQLLFYSVGIGQISSEVPQNLSASRPQDRQFILSSKKLLLSDSGFYLCAWSVGGVEQFFGPGTRLTVL.

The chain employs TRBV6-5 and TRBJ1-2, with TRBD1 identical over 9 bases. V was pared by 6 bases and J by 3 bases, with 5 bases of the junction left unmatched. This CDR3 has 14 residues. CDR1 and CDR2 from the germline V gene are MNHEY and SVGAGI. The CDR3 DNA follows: TGTGCCAGCAGAACAGGGGGCCTAGACTATGGCTACACCTTC. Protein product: CASRTGGLDYGYTF.

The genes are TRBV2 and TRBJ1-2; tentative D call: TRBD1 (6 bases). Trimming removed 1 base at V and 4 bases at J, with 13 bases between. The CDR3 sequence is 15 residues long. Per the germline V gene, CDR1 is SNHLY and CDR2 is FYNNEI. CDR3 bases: TGTGCCAGCAGTGAAGGGACAGCCAATTCCTATGGCTACACCTTC. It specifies CASSEGTANSYGYTF.

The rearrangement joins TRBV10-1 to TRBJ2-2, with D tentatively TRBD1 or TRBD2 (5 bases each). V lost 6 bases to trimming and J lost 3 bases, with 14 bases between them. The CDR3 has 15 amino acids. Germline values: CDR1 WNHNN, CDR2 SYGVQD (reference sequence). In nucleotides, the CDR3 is TGCGCCAGCAGGGGTGGATTGGGGGACACCGGGGAGCTGTTTTTT. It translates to CASRGGLGDTGELFF.

The CDR3 DNA reads TGTGCCAGCAGCCCCAGGGACGGTCCCTACAATGAGCAGTTCTTC. This sequence encodes CASSPRDGPYNEQFF. The V and J genes are TRBV3-1 (or the pseudogene TRBV3-2) and TRBJ2-1; D possibly uses TRBD1 or TRBD2 (5 bases each). With 4 bases removed from V and 2 bases from J, the gap between germline ends came to 12 bases. Germline-derived CDR1 and CDR2 are LGHDT and YNNKEL (reference sequence). The length of the CDR3 is 15 residues.

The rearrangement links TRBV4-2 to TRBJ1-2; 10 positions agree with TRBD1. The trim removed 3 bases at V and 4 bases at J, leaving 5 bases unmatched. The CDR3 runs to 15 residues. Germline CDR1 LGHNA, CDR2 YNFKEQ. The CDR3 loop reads CASSHGTGESYGYTF. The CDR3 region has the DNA TGTGCCAGCAGCCACGGGACAGGGGAAAGCTATGGCTACACCTTC.

The CDR3 DNA sequence: TGTGCCAGCAGCCTAAGGGTGGATCAGCCCCAGCATTTT. It encodes CASSLRVDQPQHF. This chain connects TRBV14 to TRBJ1-5; D unresolved. V lost 4 bases and J lost 5, with 9 bases in between. Per germline, CDR1 SGHDN and CDR2 FVKESK. CDR3 length equals 13 residues. Looking up the rest from reference TRBV14 and TRBJ1-5 gives the full variable domain: EAGVTQFPSHSVIEKGQTVTLRCDPISGHDNLYWYRRVMGKEIKFLLHFVKESKQDESGMPNNRFLAERTGGTYSTLKVQPAELEDSGVYFCASSLRVDQPQHFGDGTRLSIL.

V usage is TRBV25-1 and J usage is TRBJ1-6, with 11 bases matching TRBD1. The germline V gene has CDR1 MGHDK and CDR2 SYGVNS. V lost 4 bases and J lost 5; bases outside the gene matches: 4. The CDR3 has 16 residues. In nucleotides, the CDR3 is TGTGCCAGCAGTGCGGCGGGACAGGGGGATAATTCACCCCTCCACTTT. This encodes CASSAAGQGDNSPLHF.

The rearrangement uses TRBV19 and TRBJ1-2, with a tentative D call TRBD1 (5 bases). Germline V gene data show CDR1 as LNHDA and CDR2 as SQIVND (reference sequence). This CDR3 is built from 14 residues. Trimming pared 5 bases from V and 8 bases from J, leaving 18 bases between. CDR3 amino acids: CASSRDLRVGGYTF. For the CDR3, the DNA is TGTGCCAGTAGTCGAGACCTCAGGGTGGGCGGCTACACCTTC. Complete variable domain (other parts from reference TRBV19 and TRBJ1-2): DGGITQSPKYLFRKEGQNVTLSCEQNLNHDAMYWYRQDPGQGLRLIYYSQIVNDFQKGDIAEGYSVSREKKESFPLTVTSAQKNPTAFYLCASSRDLRVGGYTFGSGTRLTVV.

CDR3: CATEDLREKLFF. The DNA for the CDR3 is TGTGCCACCGAAGATTTAAGGGAAAAACTGTTTTTT. This chain joins TRBV25-1 and TRBJ1-4; D not certain. Germline CDR1 MGHDK, CDR2 SYGVNS. The CDR3 runs 12 residues. Between the trimmed V and J ends, which lost 10 bases and 8 bases, there was a span of 14 bases.

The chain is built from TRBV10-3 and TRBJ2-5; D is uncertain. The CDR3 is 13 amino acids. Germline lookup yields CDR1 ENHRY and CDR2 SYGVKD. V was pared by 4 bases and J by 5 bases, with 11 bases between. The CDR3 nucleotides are TGTGCCATCAGTGGATCCCGTGGGGAGACCCAGTACTTC. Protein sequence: CAISGSRGETQYF.

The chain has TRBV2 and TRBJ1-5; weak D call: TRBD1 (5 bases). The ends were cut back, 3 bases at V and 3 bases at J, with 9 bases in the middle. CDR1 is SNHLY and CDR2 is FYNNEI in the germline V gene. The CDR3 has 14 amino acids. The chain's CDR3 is CASSDRDPNQPQHF. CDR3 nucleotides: TGTGCCAGCAGTGACAGGGATCCCAATCAGCCCCAGCATTTT.

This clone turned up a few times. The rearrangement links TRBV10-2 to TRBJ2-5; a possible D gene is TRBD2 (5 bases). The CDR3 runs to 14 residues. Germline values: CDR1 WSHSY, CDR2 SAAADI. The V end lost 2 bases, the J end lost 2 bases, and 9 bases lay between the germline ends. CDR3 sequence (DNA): TGCGCCAGCAGTGAGAGCCTAGCACAAGAGACCCAGTACTTC. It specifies CASSESLAQETQYF.

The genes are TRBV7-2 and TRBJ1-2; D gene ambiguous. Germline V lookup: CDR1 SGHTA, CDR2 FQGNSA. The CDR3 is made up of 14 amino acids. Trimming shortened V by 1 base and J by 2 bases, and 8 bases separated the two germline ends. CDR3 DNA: TGTGCCAGCAGCTTAGGAACCCACAACTATGGCTACACCTTC. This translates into CASSLGTHNYGYTF.

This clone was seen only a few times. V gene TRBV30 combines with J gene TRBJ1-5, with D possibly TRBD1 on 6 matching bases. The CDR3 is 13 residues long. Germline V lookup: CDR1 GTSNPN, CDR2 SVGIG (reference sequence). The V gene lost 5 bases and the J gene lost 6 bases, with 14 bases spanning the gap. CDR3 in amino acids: CAWAYREGQPQHF. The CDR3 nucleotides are TGTGCCTGGGCCTACAGGGAAGGTCAGCCCCAGCATTTT.

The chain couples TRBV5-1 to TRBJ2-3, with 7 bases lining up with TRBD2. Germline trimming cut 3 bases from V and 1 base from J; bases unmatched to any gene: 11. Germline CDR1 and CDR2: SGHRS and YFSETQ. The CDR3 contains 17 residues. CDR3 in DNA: TGCGCCAGCAGCTCCAAACGTAGCGGGTTCGGCACAGATACGCAGTATTTT. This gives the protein CASSSKRSGFGTDTQYF.

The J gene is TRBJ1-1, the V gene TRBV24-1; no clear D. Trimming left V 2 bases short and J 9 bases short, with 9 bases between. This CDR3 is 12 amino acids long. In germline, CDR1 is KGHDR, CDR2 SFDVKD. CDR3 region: CATSDYGGKAFF. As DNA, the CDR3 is TGTGCCACCAGTGATTATGGAGGGAAAGCTTTCTTT.

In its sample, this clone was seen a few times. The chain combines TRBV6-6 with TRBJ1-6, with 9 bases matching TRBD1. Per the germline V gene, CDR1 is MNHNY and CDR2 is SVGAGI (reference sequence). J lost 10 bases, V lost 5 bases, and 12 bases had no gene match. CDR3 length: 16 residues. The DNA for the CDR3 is TGTGCCAGCAGTCGACAATTACAGGGGGCCGGATCACCCCTCCACTTT. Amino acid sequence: CASSRQLQGAGSPLHF.

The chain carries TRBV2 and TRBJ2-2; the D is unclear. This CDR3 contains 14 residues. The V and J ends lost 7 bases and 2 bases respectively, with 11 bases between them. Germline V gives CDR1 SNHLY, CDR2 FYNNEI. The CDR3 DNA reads TGTGCCAGCACGGCGGTTCCCAACACCGGGGAGCTGTTTTTT. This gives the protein CASTAVPNTGELFF.

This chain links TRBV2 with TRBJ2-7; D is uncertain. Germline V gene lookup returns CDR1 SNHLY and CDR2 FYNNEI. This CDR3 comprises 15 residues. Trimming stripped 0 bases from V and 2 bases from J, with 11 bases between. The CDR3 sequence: CASSEAVADPYEQYF. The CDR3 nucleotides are TGTGCCAGCAGTGAAGCCGTGGCGGATCCCTACGAGCAGTACTTC.

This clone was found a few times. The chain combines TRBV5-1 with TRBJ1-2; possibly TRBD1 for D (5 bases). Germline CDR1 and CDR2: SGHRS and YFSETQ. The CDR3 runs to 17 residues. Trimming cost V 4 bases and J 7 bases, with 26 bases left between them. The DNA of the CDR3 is TGCGCCAGCAGCCCCTACCACGGGGGGGATTACTTTTCTGGCTACACCTTC. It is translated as CASSPYHGGDYFSGYTF.

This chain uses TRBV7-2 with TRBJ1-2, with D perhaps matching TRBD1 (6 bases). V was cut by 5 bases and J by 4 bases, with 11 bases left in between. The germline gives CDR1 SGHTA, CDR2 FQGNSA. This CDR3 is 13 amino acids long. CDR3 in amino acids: CASSPDSSYGYTF. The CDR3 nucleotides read TGTGCCAGCAGCCCGGACAGTTCCTATGGCTACACCTTC.